The text below deals with one T cell receptor beta chain. Profiling relied on immunoSEQ multiplex PCR, and the TCRdb table lists in-frame clones only, not all of them. Among about 74,000 clones listed, approximately 87% were seen once. Time point of the sample: pretreatment peripheral blood. These data originate in a study of PD-L1 blockade in urothelial cancer. The wider study: The study started patients on atezolizumab around 2014, giving 1,200 mg intravenously every 3 weeks. Bladder-origin urothelial cancer in males described about 85% of the roughly 30 patients. The median T cell count in blood samples was more than 110,000.

V dropped 8 bases and J dropped 6; count of bases not matched to a gene: 5. This CDR3 spans 14 amino acids. The germline CDR1 and CDR2 sequences are ENHRY and SYGVKD. The receptor was isolated from a man in his 70s with urothelial cancer. The chain has TRBV10-3 and TRBJ2-7; 15 nucleotides line up with TRBD2. The material was PBMCs, obtained around atezolizumab (anti-PD-L1) treatment. The DNA for the CDR3 is TGTGCCATCGGCCCGGGACTAGCGGGAGGCGAGCAGTACTTC. It translates to CAIGPGLAGGEQYF.